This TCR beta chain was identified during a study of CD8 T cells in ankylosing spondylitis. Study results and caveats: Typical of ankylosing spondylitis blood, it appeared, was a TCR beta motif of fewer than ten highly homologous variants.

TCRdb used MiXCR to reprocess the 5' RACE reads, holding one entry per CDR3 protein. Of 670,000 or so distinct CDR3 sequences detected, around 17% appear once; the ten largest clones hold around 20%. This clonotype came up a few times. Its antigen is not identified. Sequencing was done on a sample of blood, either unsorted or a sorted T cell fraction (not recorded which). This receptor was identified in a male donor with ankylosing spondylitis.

The CDR3 bases are TGTGCCAGCAGCCCGCCCCTACAGGGAATGGGCTATGGCTACACCTTC. This encodes CASSPPLQGMGYGYTF. The V call is TRBV7-8, the J call TRBJ1-2; maybe TRBD1 (6 bases). Between the trimmed V and J ends, which lost 5 bases and 4 bases, there was a span of 20 bases. Per germline, CDR1 SGHVS and CDR2 FQNEAQ. CDR3 length: 16 amino acids.